One T cell receptor beta chain is described in this entry. Its cognate antigen has yet to be identified. No per-base quality is available; no much larger clone lies one base away. The entry originates in a study of blood T cell repertoires in COVID-19 (dated by TCRdb to 2020 to 2022). About the full investigation: Samples covering the acute and convalescent phases of COVID-19 were provided by collaborators in the United States, Italy and Spain. The material from the prospective study consisted of cDNA or gDNA derived from T cells, B-cell-depleted T cells, or PBMCs. The dataset comprised deeply sampled blood TCRbeta repertoires from subjects exposed to, actively infected with, or recovered from COVID-19. A freely available public database, intended as a resource for researchers studying the immune response to SARS-CoV-2, is where the repertoires were released. The samples were drawn from two sources: the first 160 participants of the ongoing ImmuneRACE study, and some 1,300 subjects contributed by 6 global collaborators. The sample metadata nearly always contained a de-identified subject ID, COVID-19 status, age in years and sex. Where available, HLA class I and class II types were taken from metadata supplied by the sample provider and were not determined by assay-based typing. The paper as a whole reports these results and caveats: Clinical and demographic metadata were provided uncurated, with the amount varying by source and participant.

Collaborating institutions collected whole blood in K2EDTA tubes following their own protocols. For TCRbeta analysis, collaborator samples were shipped as frozen whole blood, as isolated PBMCs, or as DNA extracted from either sample type. TCRbeta CDR3 regions were amplified from genomic DNA by means of the immunoSEQ Assay, a bias-controlled multiplex PCR. The source study handled its data this way. The number of nucleated cells in each sample was estimated by amplification of reference gene primers within the assay. Sequence reads were collapsed and filtered to measure the absolute abundance of every unique TCRbeta CDR3 rearrangement. Productive Simpson clonality was computed per sample as the square root of Simpson's diversity index over productive rearrangements. TCRdb provides this immuneACCESS table in a form limited to in-frame rearrangements. Some clones are lacking; in checked studies, under half of them reflect an unresolved V gene, and why the rest are absent is not known. D and trimming come from the DNA, and the V and J calls and clone size come from that table. The sample table records about 100,000 clones; roughly 79% of these occur just once. The ten largest clones add up to about an eighth of the sample.

Source material: peripheral blood. The TCR sequence derives from a woman in her seventies with acute or convalescent COVID-19.

The nucleotide sequence is given as TGTGCCAGCCACAGGGTCAATGAAAAACTGTTTTTT. Translated, it gives CASHRVNEKLFF. The rearranged segments are TRBV2 and TRBJ1-4; TRBD1 is a weak D gene call, 6 bases matching. CDR1 and CDR2, looked up from the germline V gene, are SNHLY and FYNNEI. The cysteine opens and the phenylalanine closes a CDR3 of 12 amino acids. This entry keeps only the CDR3 DNA: 36 bases, framed from base 1. V and J are truncated by 8 bases and 5 bases respectively, leaving an intervening sequence of 9 bases.